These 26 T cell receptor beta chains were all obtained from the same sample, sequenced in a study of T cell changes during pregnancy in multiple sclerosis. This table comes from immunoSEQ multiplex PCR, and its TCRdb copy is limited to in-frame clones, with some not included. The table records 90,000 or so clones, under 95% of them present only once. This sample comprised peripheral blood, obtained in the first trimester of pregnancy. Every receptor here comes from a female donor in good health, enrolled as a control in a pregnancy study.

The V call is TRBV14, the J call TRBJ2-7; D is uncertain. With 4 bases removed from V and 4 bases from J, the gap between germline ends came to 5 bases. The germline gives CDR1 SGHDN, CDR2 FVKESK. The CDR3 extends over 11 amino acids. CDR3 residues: CASSPGYEQYF. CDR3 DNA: TGTGCCAGCAGCCCCGGGTACGAGCAGTACTTC. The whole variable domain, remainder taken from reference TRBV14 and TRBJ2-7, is EAGVTQFPSHSVIEKGQTVTLRCDPISGHDNLYWYRRVMGKEIKFLLHFVKESKQDESGMPNNRFLAERTGGTYSTLKVQPAELEDSGVYFCASSPGYEQYFGPGTRLTVT.

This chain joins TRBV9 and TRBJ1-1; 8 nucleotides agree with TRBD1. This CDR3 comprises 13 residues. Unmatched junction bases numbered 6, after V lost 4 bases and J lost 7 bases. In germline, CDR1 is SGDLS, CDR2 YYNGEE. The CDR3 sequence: CASSTSGTGEAFF. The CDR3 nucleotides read TGTGCCAGCAGCACCTCCGGGACAGGTGAAGCTTTCTTT. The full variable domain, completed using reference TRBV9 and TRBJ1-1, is DSGVTQTPKHLITATGQRVTLRCSPRSGDLSVYWYQQSLDQGLQFLIQYYNGEERAKGNILERFSAQQFPDLHSELNLSSLELGDSALYFCASSTSGTGEAFFGQGTRLTVV.

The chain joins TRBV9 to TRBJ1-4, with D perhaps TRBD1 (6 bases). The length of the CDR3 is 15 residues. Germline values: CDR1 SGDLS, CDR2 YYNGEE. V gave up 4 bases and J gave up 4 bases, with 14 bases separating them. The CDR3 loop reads CASSLGGGRNEKLFF. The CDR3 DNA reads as TGTGCCAGCAGCCTAGGGGGGGGACGTAATGAAAAACTGTTTTTT.

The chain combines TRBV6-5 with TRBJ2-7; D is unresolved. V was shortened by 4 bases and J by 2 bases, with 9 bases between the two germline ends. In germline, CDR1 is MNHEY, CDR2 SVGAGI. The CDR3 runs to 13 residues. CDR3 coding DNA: TGTGCCAGCAGTTCGATCAGGACCTACGAGCAGTACTTC. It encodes CASSSIRTYEQYF.

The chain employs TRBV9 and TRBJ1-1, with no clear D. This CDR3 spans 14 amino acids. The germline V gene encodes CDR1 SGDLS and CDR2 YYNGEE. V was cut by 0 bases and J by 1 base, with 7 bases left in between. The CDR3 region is CASSVVGGNTEAFF. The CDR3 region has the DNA TGTGCCAGCAGCGTAGTCGGCGGGAACACTGAAGCTTTCTTT.

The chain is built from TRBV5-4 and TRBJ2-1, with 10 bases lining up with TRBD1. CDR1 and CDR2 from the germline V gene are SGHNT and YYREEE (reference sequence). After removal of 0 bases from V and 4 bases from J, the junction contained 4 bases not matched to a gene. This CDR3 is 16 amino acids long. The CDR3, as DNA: TGTGCCAGCAGCTTGGGGGGACAGGGGATTTACAATGAGCAGTTCTTC. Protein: CASSLGGQGIYNEQFF.

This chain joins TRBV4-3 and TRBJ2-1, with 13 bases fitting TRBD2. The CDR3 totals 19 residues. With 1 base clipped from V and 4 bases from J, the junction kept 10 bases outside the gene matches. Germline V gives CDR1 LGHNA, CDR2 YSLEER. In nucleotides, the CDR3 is TGCGCCAGCAGCCAAGTTTGGGCCCCGGGACTAGCGGGGTACAATGAGCAGTTCTTC. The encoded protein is CASSQVWAPGLAGYNEQFF.

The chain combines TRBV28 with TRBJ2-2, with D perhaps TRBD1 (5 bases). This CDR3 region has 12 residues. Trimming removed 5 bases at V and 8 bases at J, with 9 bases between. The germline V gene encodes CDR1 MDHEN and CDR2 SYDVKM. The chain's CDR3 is CASSIRGGELFF. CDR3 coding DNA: TGTGCCAGCAGTATTAGGGGTGGGGAGCTGTTTTTT.

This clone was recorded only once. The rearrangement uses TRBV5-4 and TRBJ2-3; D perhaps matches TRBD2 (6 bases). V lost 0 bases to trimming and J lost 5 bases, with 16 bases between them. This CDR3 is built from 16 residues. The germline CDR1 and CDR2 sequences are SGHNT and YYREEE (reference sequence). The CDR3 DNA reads TGTGCCAGCAGCTTGGGTCTTAGCGGTATAGGAGATACGCAGTATTTT. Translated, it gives CASSLGLSGIGDTQYF.

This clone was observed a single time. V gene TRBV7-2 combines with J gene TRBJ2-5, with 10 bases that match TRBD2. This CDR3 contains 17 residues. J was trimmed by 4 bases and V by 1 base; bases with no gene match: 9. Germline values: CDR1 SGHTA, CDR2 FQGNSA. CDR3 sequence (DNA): TGTGCCAGCAGCTTAGGGGTTGAGCGGGGGGGCCGAGAGACCCAGTACTTC. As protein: CASSLGVERGGRETQYF.

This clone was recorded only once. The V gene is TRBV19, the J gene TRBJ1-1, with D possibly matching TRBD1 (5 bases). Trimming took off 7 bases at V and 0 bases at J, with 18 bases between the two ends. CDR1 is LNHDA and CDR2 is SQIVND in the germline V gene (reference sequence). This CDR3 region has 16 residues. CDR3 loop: CASKTQGNFMNTEAFF. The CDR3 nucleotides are TGTGCCAGTAAAACGCAGGGTAATTTCATGAACACTGAAGCTTTCTTT.

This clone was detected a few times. The CDR3 DNA reads as TGTGCCATCAATAGCGGGGGGGCCACGGGCGAGCAGTACTTC. It translates to CAINSGGATGEQYF. The chain has TRBV6-6 and TRBJ2-7; 11 bases fit TRBD2. The germline gives CDR1 MNHNY, CDR2 SVGAGI (reference sequence). The CDR3 is 14 amino acids. After removal of 10 bases from V and 6 bases from J, the junction contained 11 bases not matched to a gene.

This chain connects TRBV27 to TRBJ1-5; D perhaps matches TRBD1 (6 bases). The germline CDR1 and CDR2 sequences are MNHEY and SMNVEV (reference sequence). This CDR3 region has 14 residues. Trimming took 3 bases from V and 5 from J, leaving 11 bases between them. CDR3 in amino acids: CASSLYRADQPQHF. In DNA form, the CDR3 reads TGTGCCAGCAGTTTGTACAGGGCCGATCAGCCCCAGCATTTT.

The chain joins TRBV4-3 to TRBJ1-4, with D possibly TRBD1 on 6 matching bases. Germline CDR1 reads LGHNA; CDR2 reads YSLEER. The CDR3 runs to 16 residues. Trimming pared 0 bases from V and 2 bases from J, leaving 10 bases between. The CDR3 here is CASSQEGAHTNEKLFF. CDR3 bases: TGCGCCAGCAGCCAAGAGGGGGCACATACTAATGAAAAACTGTTTTTT.

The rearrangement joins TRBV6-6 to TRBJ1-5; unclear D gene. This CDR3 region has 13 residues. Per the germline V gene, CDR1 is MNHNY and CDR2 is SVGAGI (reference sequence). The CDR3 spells CAVTGKTNQPQHF. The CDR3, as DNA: TGTGCTGTAACGGGAAAGACCAATCAGCCCCAGCATTTT.

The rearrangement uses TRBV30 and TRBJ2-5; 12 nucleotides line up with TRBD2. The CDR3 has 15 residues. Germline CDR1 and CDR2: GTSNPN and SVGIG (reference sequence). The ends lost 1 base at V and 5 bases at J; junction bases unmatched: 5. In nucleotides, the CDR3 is TGTGCCTGGAGTGAGGGACTAGCGGGCCGGGAGACCCAGTACTTC. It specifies CAWSEGLAGRETQYF.

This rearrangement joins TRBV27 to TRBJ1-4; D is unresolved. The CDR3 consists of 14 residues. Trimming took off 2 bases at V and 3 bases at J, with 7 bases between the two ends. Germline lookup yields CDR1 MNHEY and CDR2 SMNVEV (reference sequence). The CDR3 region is CASSLAGPNEKLFF. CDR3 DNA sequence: TGTGCCAGCAGTTTAGCAGGCCCTAATGAAAAACTGTTTTTT. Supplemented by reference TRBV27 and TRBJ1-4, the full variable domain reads EAQVTQNPRYLITVTGKKLTVTCSQNMNHEYMSWYRQDPGLGLRQIYYSMNVEVTDKGDVPEGYKVSRKEKRNFPLILESPSPNQTSLYFCASSLAGPNEKLFFGSGTQLSVL.

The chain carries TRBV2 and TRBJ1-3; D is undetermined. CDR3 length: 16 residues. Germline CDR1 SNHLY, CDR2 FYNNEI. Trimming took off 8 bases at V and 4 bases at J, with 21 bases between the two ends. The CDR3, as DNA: TGTGCCAGCGCGCCCTGGATAATGGCAGGCGGAAACACCATATATTTT. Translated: CASAPWIMAGGNTIYF.

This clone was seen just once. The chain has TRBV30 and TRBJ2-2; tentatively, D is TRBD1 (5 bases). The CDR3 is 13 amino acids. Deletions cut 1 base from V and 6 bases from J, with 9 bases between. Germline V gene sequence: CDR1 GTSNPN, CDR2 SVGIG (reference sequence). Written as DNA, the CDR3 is TGTGCCTGGAGTGGAACGACAGCCGGGGAGCTGTTTTTT. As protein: CAWSGTTAGELFF.

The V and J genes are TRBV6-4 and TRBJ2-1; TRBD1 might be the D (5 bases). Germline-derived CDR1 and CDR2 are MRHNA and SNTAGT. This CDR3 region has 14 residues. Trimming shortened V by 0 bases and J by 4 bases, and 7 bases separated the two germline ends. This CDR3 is CASSDSRQYNEQFF. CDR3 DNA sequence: TGTGCCAGCAGTGACTCGCGACAGTACAATGAGCAGTTCTTC.

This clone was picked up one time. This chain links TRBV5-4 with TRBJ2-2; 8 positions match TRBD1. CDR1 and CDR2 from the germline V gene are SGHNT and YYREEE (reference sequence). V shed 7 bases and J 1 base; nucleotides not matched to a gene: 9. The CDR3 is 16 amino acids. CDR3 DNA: TGTGCCAGCCTTACCACCGGGACAGGGAACACCGGGGAGCTGTTTTTT. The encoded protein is CASLTTGTGNTGELFF.

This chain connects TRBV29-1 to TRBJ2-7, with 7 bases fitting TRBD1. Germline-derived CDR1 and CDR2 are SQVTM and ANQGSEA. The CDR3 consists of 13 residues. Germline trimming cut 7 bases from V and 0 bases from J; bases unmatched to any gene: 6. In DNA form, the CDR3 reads TGCAGCGGAGGCAGGGGGATCTCCTACGAGCAGTACTTC. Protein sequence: CSGGRGISYEQYF.

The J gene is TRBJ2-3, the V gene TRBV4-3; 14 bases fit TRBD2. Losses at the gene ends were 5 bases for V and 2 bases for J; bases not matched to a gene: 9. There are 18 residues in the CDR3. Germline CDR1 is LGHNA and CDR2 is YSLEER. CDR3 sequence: CASSLRLAGGRFTDTQYF. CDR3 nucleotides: TGCGCCAGCAGCTTGCGACTAGCGGGGGGGCGTTTCACAGATACGCAGTATTTT.

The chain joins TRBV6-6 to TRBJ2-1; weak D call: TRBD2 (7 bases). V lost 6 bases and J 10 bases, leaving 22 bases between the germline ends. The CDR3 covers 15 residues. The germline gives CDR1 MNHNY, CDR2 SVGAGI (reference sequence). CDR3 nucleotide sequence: TGTGCCAGCAGCCCCGCGGGGGCCTCGGGGCCGGAGCAGTTCTTC. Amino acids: CASSPAGASGPEQFF.

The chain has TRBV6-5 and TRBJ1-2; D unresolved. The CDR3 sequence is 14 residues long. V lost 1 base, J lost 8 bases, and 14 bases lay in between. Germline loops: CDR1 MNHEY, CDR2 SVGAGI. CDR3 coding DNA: TGTGCCAGCAGTTACTTTCCGGGGTTTGAAGGCTACACCTTC. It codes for CASSYFPGFEGYTF.

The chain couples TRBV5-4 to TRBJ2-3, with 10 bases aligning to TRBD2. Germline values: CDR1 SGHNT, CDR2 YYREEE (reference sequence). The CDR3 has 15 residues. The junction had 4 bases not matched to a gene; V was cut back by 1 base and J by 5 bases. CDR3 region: CASSLSGGAGDTQYF. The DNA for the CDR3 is TGTGCCAGCAGCTTGAGCGGGGGGGCAGGAGATACGCAGTATTTT.